This TCR beta chain was profiled in a study of T and B cells in COVID-19 patients. Study overall: The recovered patients had mostly mild to moderate COVID-19 with outpatient management.

TRB rearrangements were amplified by multiplex PCR with BIOMED2 TRB-A/B primers. TCRdb analysed the multiplex PCR reads with MiXCR anew, one entry per CDR3 protein. Of under 7,500 distinct CDR3 sequences listed, roughly 26% are singletons. In this sample, this clonotype turned up many times. Each TRB amplification used about 250-550 ng of genomic DNA from blood. Germline V CDR1 and CDR2: SGHRS, YFSETQ. This CDR3 region has 14 residues. Trimming stripped 6 bases from V and 1 base from J, with 13 bases between. The genes are TRBV5-1 and TRBJ1-1; D remains ambiguous. This sequence was found in a human donor with active COVID-19. The material sequenced was blood. CDR3 sequence: CASNLRDPNTEAFF. CDR3 sequence (DNA): TGCGCCAGCAATTTAAGGGATCCGAACACTGAAGCTTTCTTT.